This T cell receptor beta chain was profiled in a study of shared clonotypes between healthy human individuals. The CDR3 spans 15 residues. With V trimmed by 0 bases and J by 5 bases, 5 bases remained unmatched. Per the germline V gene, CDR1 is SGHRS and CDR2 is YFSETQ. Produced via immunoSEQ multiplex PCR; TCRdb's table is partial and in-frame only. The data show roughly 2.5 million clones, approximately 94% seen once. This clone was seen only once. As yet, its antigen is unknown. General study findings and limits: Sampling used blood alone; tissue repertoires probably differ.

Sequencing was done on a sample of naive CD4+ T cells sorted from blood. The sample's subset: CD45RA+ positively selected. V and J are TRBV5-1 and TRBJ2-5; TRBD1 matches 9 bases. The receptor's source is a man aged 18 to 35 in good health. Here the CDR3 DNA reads TGCGCCAGCAGCTTGGAACAGGGGGCGGGGGAGACCCAGTACTTC. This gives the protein CASSLEQGAGETQYF. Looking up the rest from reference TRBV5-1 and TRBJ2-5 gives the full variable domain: KAGVTQTPRYLIKTRGQQVTLSCSPISGHRSVSWYQQTPGQGLQFLFEYFSETQRNKGNFPGRFSGRQFSNSRSEMNVSTLELGDSALYLCASSLEQGAGETQYFGPGTRLLVL.